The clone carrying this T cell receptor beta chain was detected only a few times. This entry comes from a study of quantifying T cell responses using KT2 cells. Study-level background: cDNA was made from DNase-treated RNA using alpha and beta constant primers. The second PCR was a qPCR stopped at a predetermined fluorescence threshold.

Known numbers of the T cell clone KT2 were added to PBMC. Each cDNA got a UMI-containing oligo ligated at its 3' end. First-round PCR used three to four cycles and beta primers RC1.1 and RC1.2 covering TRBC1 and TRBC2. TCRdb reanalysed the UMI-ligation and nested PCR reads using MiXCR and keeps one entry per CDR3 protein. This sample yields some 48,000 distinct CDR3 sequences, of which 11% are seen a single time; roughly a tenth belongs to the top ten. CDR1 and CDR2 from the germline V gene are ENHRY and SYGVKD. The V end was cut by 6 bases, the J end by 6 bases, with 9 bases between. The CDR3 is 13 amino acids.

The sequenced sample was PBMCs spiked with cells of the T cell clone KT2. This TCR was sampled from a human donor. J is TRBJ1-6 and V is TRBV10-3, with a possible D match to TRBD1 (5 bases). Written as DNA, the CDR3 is TGTGCCATCAGGGGGGACGGTAATTCACCCCTCCACTTT. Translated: CAIRGDGNSPLHF.